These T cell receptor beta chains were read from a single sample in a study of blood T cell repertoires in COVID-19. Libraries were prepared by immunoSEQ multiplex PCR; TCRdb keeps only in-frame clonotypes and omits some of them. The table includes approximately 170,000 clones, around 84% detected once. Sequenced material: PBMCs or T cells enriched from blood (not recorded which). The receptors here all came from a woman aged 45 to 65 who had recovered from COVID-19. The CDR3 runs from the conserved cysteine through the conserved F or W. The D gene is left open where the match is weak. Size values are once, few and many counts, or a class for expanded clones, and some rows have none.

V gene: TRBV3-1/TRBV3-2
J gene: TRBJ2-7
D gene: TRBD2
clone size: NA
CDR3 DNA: TGTGCCAGCAGTCCCTATCCGGGGGGCTACGAGCAGTACTTC
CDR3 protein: CASSPYPGGYEQYF

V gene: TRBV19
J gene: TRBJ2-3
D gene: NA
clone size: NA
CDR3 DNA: TGTGCCAGTAGTATCCCGGCAGGGGCTGGCACAGATACGCAGTATTTT
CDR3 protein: CASSIPAGAGTDTQYF

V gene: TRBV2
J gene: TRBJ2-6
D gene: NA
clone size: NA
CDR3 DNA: TGTGCCAGTAGAGGTGGGTGGATGGCCAACGTCCTGACTTTC
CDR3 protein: CASRGGWMANVLTF

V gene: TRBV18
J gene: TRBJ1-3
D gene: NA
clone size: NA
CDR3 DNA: TGTGCCAGCTCACCAGGCCAGGGCTCTGGAAACACCATATATTTT
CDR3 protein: CASSPGQGSGNTIYF

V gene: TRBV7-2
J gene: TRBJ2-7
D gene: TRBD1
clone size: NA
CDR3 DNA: TGTGCCAGCAGCCGGGACAGGGGGGACTACGAGCAGTACTTC
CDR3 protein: CASSRDRGDYEQYF

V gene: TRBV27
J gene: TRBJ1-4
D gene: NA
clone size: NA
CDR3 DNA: TGTGCCAGCAGTTTATCCCAGTCCGGGGTGAGGGAAAAACTGTTTTTT
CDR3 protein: CASSLSQSGVREKLFF

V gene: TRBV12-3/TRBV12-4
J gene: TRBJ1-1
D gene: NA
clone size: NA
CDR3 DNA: TGTGCCAGCAGTTTGAGAGAACGCGCTTTCTTT
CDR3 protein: CASSLRERAFF

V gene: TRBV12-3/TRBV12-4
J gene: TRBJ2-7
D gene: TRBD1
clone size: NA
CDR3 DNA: TGTGCCAGCAGGGGACAGACCTACGAGCAGTACTTC
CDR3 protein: CASRGQTYEQYF

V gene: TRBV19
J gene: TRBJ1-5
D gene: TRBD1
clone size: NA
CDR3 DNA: TGTGCCAGTAGTCCCCGGGACAGGGGCCAAAATCAGCCCCAGCATTTT
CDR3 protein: CASSPRDRGQNQPQHF

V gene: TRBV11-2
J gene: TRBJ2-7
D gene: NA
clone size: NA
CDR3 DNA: TGTGCCAGCAGCCAAGGGGCAGGGAAATCTAACGAGCAGTACTTC
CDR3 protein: CASSQGAGKSNEQYF

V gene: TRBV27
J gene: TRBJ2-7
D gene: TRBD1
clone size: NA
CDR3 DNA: TGTGCCAGCAGTTTGGCCACAGGGGTCGACGAGCAGTACTTC
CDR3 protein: CASSLATGVDEQYF

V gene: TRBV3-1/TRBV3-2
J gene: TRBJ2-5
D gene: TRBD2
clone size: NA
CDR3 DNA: TGTGCCAGCGCAAACCGATTCTCGGGGGGGCTGGAGACCCAGTACTTC
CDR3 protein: CASANRFSGGLETQYF

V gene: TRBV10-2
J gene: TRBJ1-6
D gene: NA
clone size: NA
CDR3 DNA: TGCGCCAGCAGGCTGGACACCGACAATTCACCCCTCCACTTT
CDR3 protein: CASRLDTDNSPLHF

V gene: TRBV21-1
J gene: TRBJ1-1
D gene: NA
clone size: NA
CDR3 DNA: TGTGCCAGCAGCAAAGTATCCAGGGTATCGCCCACCGCTTTCTTT
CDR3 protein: CASSKVSRVSPTAFF

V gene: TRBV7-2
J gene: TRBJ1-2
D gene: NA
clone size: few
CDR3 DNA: TGTGCCAGCAGCATTTCAACAGGGCTCTATGGCTACACCTTC
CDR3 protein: CASSISTGLYGYTF

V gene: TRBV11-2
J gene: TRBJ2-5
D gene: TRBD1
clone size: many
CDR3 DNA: TGTGCCAGCAGTTCGGACAGGGTTGTGCAGTACTTC
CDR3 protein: CASSSDRVVQYF

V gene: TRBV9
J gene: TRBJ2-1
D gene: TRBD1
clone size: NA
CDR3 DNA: TGTGCCAGCAGCGCCAACCCAGGGGGTGAGCAGTTCTTC
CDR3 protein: CASSANPGGEQFF

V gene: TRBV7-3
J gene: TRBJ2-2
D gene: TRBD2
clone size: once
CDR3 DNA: TGTGCCAGCAGTTTTAGCGGGGAGAACACCGGGGAGCTGTTTTTT
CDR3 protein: CASSFSGENTGELFF

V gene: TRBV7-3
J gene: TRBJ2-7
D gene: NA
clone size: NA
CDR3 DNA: TGTGCCAGCAGCCCGAACGGGTTCGGGAAGCAGTACTTC
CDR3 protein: CASSPNGFGKQYF

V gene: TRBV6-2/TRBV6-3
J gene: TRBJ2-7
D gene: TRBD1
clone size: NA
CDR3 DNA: TGTGCCAGCAGTTACTCGATTGGACAGGGTGTCGGCTCCTACGAGCAGTACTTC
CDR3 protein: CASSYSIGQGVGSYEQYF

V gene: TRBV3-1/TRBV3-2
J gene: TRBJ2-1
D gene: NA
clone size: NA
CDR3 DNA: TGTGCCAGCAGCGCGGGCCGTCAGAGTGAGCAGTTCTTC
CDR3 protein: CASSAGRQSEQFF

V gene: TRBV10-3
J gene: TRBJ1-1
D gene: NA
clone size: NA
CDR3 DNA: TGTGCCATCAGCGCACCCTCCTACGGGGGGGGAAATCGGGCTTTCTTT
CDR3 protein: CAISAPSYGGGNRAFF

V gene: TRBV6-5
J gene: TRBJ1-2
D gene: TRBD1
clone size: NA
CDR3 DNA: TGTGCCAGCACAAGGCAAACAGGGGGGAACTATGGCTACACCTTC
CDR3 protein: CASTRQTGGNYGYTF

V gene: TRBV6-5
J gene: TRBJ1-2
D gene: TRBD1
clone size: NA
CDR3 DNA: TGTGCCAGCAGGACCAAACAGGGGGTGGGTGGCTACACCTTC
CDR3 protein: CASRTKQGVGGYTF

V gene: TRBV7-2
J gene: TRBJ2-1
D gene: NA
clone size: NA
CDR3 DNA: TGTGCCAGCAGCTTCATGAATGAGCAGTTCTTC
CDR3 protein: CASSFMNEQFF

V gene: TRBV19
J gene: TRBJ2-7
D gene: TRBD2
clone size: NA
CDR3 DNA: TGTGCCAGTGGCGGGACTAGCGGGGTCTACGAGCAGTACTTC
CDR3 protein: CASGGTSGVYEQYF

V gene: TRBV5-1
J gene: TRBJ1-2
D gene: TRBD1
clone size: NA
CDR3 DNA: TGCGCCAGCAGCTTGGAACCGGGGACAGGATATGGCTACACCTTC
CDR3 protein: CASSLEPGTGYGYTF

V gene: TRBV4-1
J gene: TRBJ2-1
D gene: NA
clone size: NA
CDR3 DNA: TGCGCCAGCAGCCAAGCCGATTTGGCAGGGAGGTTCTATGAGCAGTTCTTC
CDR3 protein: CASSQADLAGRFYEQFF

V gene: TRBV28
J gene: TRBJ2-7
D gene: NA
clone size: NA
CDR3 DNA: TGTGCCAGCAGTACTACCTCCTTGGTATACGAGCAGTACTTC
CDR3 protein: CASSTTSLVYEQYF

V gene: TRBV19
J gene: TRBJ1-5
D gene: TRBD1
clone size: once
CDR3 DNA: TGTGCCAGTAGTACCCAGGGGGCACAGCCCCAGCATTTT
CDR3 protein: CASSTQGAQPQHF

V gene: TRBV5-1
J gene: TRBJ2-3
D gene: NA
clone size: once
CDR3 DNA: TGCGCCAGCAGCCCCGTAGGGAGGGGGTACACAGATACGCAGTATTTT
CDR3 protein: CASSPVGRGYTDTQYF

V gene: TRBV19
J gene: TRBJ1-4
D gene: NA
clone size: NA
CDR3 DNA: TGTGCCAGTAGACCCCCCGGGACAACAAATGAAAAACTGTTTTTT
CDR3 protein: CASRPPGTTNEKLFF

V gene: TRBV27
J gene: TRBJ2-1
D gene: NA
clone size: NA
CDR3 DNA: TGTGCCAGCAGTTTCTCAACAGATAACAATGAGCAGTTCTTC
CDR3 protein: CASSFSTDNNEQFF

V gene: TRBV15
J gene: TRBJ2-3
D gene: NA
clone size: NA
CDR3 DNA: TGTGCCACCAGCAGAGCACTCCAATTAGCGGAACGATTCCGAGATACGCAGTATTTT
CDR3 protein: CATSRALQLAERFRDTQYF

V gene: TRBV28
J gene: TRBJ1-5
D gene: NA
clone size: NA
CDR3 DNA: TGTGCCAGCAGTATACAGGGCATTAGCAGCAATCAGCCCCAGCATTTT
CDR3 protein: CASSIQGISSNQPQHF

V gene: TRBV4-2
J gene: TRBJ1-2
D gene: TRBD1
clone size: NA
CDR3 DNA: TGTGCCAGCAGCCAAGATCTGGGACAGGGTTTTATCTATGGCTACACCTTC
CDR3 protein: CASSQDLGQGFIYGYTF

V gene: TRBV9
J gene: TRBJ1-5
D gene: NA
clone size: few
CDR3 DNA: TGTGCCAGCAGCGTATCGGGGGGGTGGAATCAGCCCCAGCATTTT
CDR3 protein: CASSVSGGWNQPQHF

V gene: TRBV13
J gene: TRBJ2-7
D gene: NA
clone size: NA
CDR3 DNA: TGTGCCAGCAGCCTCGAGACAGAAAGCTCCTACGAGCAGTACTTC
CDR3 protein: CASSLETESSYEQYF

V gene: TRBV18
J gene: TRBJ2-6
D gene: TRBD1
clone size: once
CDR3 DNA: TGTGCCAGCTCACCAATGGGACAGTATCTACCTGGGGCCAACGTCCTGACTTTC
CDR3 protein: CASSPMGQYLPGANVLTF

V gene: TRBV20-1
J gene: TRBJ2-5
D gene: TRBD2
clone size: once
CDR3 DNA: TGCAGTAAACTAGCGGAAGAGACCCAGTACTTC
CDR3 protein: CSKLAEETQYF

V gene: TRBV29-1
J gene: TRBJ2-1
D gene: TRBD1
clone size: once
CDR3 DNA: TGCAGCGTGACAGGGCCCAGCTCCTACAATGAGCAGTTCTTC
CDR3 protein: CSVTGPSSYNEQFF

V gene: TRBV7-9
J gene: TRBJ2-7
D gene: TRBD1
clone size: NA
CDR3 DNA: TGTGCCAGCAGCCCCAGGGACAGGGGTGCCTACGAGCAGTACTTC
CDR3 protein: CASSPRDRGAYEQYF

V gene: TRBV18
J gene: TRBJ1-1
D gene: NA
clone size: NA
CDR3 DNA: TGTGCCAGCTCACCGTCGGGAGGGAACACTGAAGCTTTCTTT
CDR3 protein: CASSPSGGNTEAFF

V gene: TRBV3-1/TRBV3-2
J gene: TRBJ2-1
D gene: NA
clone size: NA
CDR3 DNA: TGTGCCAGCAGCCAAGAGAATGTTCAAGCAAATGAGCAGTTCTTC
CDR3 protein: CASSQENVQANEQFF

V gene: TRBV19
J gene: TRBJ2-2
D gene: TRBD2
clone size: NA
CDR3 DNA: TGTGCCAGTAGTGTCGGACTAGCGGTGCCCACCGGGGAGCTGTTTTTT
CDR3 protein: CASSVGLAVPTGELFF

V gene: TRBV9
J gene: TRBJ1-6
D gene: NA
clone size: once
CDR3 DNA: TGTGCCAGCAGCGTAGGCAGGAATTCACCCCTCCACTTT
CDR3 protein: CASSVGRNSPLHF

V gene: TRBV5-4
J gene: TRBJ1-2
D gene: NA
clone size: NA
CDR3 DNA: TGTGCCAGCAGCTGGACAGAACATGGCTACACCTTC
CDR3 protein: CASSWTEHGYTF

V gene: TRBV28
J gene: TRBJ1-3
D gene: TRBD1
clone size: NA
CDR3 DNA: TGTGCCAGCAGCCCTGGGACAGCCTCTGGAAACACCATATATTTT
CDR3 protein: CASSPGTASGNTIYF

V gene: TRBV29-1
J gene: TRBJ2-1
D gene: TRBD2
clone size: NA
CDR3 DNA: TGCAGCGCCCTCCCCGGGACTAACCTCTACAATGAGCAGTTCTTC
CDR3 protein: CSALPGTNLYNEQFF

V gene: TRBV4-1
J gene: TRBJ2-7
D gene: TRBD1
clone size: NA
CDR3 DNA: TGCGCCAGCAGCCAGGCTCCCGGGACAGACTACGAGCAGTACTTC
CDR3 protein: CASSQAPGTDYEQYF

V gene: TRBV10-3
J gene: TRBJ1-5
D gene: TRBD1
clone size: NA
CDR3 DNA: TGTGCCATCAACGACAGGGTCGATCAGCCCCAGCATTTT
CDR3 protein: CAINDRVDQPQHF

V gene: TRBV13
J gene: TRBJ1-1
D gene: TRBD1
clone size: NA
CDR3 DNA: TGTGCCAGCAGCCCCCTGGGACAGGGGGGAGCTGAAGCTTTCTTT
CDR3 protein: CASSPLGQGGAEAFF

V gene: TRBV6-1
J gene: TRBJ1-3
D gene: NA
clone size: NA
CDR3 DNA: TGTGCCAGCAGTGAATGGGGACTTAGCTCTGGAAACACCATATATTTT
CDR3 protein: CASSEWGLSSGNTIYF